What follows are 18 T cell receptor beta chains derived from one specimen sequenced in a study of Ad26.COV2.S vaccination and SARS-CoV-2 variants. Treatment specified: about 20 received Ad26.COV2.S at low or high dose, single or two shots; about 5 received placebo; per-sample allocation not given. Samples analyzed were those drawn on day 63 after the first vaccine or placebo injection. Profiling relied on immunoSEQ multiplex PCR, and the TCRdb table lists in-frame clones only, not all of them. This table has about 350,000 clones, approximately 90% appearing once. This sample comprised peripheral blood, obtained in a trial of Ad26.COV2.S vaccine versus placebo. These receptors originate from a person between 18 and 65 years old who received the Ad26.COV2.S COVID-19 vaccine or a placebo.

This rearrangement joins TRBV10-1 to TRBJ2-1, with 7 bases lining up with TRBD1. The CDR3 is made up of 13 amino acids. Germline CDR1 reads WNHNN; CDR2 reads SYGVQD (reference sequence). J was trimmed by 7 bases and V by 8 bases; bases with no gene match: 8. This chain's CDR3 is CASGGQARNEQFF. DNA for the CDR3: TGCGCCAGCGGAGGACAGGCTCGGAATGAGCAGTTCTTC.

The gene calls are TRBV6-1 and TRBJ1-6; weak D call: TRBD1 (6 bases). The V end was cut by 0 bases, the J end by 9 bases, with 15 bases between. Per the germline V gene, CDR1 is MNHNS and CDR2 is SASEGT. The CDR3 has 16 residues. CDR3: CASSEAEARGGSPLHF. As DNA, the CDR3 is TGTGCCAGCAGTGAAGCAGAAGCCAGGGGCGGTTCACCCCTCCACTTT.

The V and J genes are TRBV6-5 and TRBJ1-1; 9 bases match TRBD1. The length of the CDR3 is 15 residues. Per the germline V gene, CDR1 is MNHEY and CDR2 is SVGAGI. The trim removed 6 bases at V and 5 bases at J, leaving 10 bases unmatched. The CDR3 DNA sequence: TGTGCCAGCAGACGATCCGGGACAGGGATTACTGAAGCTTTCTTT. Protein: CASRRSGTGITEAFF.

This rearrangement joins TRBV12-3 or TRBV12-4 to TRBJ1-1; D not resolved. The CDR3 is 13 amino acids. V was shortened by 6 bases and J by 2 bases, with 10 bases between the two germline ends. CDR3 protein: CASRPTENTEAFF. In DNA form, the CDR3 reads TGTGCCAGCAGACCTACAGAAAACACTGAAGCTTTCTTT.

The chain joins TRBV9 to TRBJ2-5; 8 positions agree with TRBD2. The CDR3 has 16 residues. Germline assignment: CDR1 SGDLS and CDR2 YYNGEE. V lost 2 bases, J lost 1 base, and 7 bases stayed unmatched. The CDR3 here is CASSVTSGSAQETQYF. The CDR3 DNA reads TGTGCCAGCAGCGTTACTAGCGGATCCGCCCAAGAGACCCAGTACTTC.

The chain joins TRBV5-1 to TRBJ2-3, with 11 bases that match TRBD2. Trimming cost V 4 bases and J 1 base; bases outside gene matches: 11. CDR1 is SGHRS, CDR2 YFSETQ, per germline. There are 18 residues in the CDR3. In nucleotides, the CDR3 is TGCGCCAGCAGCCCTTCGATCGGGGGACTAGCGGGCACAGATACGCAGTATTTT. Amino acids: CASSPSIGGLAGTDTQYF.

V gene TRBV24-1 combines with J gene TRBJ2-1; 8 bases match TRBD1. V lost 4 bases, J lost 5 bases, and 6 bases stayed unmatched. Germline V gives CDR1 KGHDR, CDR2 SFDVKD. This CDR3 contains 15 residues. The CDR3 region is CATSDVDRDNNEQFF. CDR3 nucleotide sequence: TGTGCCACCAGTGACGTGGACAGGGACAACAATGAGCAGTTCTTC.

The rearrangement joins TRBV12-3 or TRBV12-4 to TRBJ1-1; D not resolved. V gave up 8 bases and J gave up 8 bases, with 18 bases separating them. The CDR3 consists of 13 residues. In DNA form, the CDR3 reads TGTGCCAGCGGCCATTTGATCCTCGGAGAAGCTTTCTTT. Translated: CASGHLILGEAFF.

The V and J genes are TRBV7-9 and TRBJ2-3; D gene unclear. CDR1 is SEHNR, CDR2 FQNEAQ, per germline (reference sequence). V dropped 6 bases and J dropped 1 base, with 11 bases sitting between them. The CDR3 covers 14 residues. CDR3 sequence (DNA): TGTGCCAGCAGACCAGGTGACGGCACAGATACGCAGTATTTT. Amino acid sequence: CASRPGDGTDTQYF.

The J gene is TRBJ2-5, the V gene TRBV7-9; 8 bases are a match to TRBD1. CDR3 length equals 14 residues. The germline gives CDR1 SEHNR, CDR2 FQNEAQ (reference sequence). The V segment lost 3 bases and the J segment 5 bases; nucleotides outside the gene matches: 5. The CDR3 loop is CASSFGQGGETQYF. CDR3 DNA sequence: TGTGCCAGCAGCTTCGGACAGGGTGGGGAGACCCAGTACTTC.

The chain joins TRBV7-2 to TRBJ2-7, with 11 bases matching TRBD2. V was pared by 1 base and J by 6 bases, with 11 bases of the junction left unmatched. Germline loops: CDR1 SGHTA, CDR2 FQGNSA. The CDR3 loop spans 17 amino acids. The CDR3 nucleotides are TGTGCCAGCAGCTTAGTTGGGACTAGCGGCTCGGCTTTCGAGCAGTACTTC. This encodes CASSLVGTSGSAFEQYF.

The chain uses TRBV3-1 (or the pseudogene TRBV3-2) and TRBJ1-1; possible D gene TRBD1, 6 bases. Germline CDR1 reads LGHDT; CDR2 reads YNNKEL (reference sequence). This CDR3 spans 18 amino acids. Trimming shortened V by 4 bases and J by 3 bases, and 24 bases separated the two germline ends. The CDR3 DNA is TGTGCCAGCAGCCCTACCGTGGGCAGGGGAGTAAGAGACACTGAAGCTTTCTTT. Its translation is CASSPTVGRGVRDTEAFF.

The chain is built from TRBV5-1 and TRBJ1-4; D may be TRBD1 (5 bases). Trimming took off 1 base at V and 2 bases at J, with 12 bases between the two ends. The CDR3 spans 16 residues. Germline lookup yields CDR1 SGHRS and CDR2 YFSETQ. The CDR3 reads CASSLSVAGTNEKLFF. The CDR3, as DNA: TGCGCCAGCAGCTTGTCGGTAGCAGGGACTAATGAAAAACTGTTTTTT.

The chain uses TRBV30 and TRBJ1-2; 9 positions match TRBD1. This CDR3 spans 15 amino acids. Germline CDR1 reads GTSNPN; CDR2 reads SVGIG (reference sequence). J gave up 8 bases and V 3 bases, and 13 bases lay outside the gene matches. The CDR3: CAWSLTLQGAEGYTF. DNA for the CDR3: TGTGCCTGGAGCCTAACCTTACAGGGGGCGGAGGGCTACACCTTC.

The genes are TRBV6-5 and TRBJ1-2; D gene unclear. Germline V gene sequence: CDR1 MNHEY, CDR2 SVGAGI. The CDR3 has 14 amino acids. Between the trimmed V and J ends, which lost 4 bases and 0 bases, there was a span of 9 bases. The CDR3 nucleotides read TGTGCCAGCAGTTTTACAGCAGCTAACTATGGCTACACCTTC. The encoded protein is CASSFTAANYGYTF.

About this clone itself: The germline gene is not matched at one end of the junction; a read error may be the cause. The CDR3 bases are TGCGCCAGCAGCCTCCACCGGGACAGGTCCTTCAATGAGCAGTTCTTC. Its translation: CASSLHRDRSFNEQFF. This sequence joins TRBV4-3 and TRBJ2-1, with 8 bases lining up with TRBD1. CDR1 and CDR2 (germline): LGHNA, YSLEER. The CDR3 runs to 16 residues.

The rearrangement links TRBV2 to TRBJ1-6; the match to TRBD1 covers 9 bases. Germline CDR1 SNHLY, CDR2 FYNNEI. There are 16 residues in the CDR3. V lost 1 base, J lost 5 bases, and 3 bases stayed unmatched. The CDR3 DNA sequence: TGTGCCAGCAGTGAAGAGAACAGGGGGCATAATTCACCCCTCCACTTT. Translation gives CASSEENRGHNSPLHF.

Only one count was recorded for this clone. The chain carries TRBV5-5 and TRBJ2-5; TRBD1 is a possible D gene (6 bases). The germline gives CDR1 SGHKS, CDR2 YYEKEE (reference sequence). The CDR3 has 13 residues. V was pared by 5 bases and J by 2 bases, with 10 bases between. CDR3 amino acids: CASSIDRQETQYF. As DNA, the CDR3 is TGTGCCAGCAGTATAGACAGGCAAGAGACCCAGTACTTC.